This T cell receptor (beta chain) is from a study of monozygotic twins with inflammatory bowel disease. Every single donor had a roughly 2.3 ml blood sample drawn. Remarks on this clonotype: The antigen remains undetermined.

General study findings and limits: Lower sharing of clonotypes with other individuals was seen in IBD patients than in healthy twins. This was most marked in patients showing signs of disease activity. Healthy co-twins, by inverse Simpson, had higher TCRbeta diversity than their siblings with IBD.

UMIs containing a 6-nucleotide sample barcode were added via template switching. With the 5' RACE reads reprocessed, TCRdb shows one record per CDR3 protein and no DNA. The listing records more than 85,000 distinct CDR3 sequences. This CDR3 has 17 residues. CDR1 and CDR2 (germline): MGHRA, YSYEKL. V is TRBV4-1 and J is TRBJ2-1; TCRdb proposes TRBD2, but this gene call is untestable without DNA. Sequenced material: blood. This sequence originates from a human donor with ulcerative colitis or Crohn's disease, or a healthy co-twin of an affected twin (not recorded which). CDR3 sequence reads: CASSQAHGAGGTNEQFF.